This TCR beta chain was identified in a study of cytomegalovirus exposure and HLA in healthy donors. The study, taken as a whole, reports: Subsequent analysis revealed that first-cohort TCR clusters tended to co-occur in the 90 to 150 validation repertoires.

TCRdb's copy holds only in-frame clones and misses some; the assay was immunoSEQ multiplex PCR. Of under 300,000 clones listed, 70% to 90% are singletons. Germline-derived CDR1 and CDR2 are SGHNT and YYREEE (reference sequence). The CDR3 sequence is 16 residues long. After removal of 4 bases from V and 5 bases from J, the junction contained 11 bases not matched to a gene. A remark on this clone: Antigen specificity is unknown.

Among the approximately 130 subjects of the validation cohort, separate from the 666-subject first cohort, were the donors. This clonotype was sampled from a woman aged 18-29 years in good health and CMV-seronegative. The chain combines TRBV5-4 with TRBJ1-5; 8 nucleotides line up with TRBD1. The sequenced sample was PBMCs. The CDR3 DNA sequence: TGTGCCAGCAGCGTTGGTGGTTCGACAGGGGATCAGCCCCAGCATTTT. Translation gives CASSVGGSTGDQPQHF.